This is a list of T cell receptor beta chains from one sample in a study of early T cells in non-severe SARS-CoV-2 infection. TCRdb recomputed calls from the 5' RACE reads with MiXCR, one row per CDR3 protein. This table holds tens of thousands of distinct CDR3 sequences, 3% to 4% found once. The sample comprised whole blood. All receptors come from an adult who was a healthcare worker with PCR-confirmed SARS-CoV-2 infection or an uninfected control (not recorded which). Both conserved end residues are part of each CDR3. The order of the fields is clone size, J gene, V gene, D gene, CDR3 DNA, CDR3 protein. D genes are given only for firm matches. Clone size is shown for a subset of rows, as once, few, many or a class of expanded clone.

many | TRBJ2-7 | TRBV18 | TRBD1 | TGTGCCAGCTCACCACCGGGACAGACCTACGAGCAGTACTTC | CASSPPGQTYEQYF
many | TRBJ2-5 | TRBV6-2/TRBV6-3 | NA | TGTGCCAGCAGTTATCGGGGAGAGACCCAGTACTTC | CASSYRGETQYF
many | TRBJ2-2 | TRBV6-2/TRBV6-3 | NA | TGTGCCAGCAGCAAATGGGGGACTTTTAACACCGGGGAGCTGTTTTTT | CASSKWGTFNTGELFF
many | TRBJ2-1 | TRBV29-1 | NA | TGCAGCGTTGGGGTAGGGCAGCAGCAGTTCTTC | CSVGVGQQQFF
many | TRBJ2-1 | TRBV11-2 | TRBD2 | TGTGCCAGCAGCTTAGCCAGGACTAGCCTCAATGAGCAGTTCTTC | CASSLARTSLNEQFF
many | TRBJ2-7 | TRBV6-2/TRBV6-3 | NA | TGTGCCAGCAGTTACATCTCCTACGAGCAGTACTTC | CASSYISYEQYF
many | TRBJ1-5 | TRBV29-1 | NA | TGCAGCGTTCGAATTGACAGTAACCCCAATCAGCCCCAGCATTTT | CSVRIDSNPNQPQHF
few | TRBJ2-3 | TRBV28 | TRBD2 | TGTGCCAGCTGGACTAGCGCGACGTACACAGATACGCAGTATTTT | CASWTSATYTDTQYF
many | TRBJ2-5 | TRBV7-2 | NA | TGTGCCAGCAGCTTAGTGGTAGGGAGGGAGACCCAGTACTTC | CASSLVVGRETQYF
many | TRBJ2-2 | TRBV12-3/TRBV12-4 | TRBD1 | TGTGCCAGCGGGGGACAGGGGAGGGGCGGGGAGCTGTTTTTT | CASGGQGRGGELFF
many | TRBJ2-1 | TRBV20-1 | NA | TGCAGTGCCCCGGACTGGGGGGTTGAGCAGTTCTTC | CSAPDWGVEQFF
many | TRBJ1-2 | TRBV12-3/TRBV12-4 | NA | TGTGCCAGCAGTTCCCTGAAAAAGGGGGTTGCTCACTATGGCTACACCTTC | CASSSLKKGVAHYGYTF
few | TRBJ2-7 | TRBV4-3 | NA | TGCGCCAGCAGCCAAGAAGATCGCTCGCGGGAGCAGTACTTC | CASSQEDRSREQYF
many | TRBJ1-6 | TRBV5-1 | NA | TGCGCCAGCAGTAGGGACGGAAATTCACCCCTCCACTTT | CASSRDGNSPLHF
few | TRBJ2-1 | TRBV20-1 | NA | TGCAGTGCTAGAGATTTTAATGGGGTACCCTACAATGAGCAGTTCTTC | CSARDFNGVPYNEQFF
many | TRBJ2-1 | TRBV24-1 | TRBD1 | TGTGCCACCAGCCGGACAGGGGGCAGCGATGAGCAGTTCTTC | CATSRTGGSDEQFF
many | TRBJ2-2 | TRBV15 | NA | TGTGCCACCAGCAGGGACCGGTTCTCCGGGGAGCTGTTTTTT | CATSRDRFSGELFF
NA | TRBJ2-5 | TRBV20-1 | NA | TGCACCATACAGGCGTACCAAGAGACCCAGTACTTC | CTIQAYQETQYF
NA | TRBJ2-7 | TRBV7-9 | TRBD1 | TGTGCCAGCAGCTTGGGGCAGGGACAGGGGGCTTACGAGCAGTACTTC | CASSLGQGQGAYEQYF
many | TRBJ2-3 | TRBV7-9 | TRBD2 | TGTGCCAGCAGCAAATCGGGGAGGGCGCAGTATTTT | CASSKSGRAQYF
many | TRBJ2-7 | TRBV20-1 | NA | TGCAGCCGAGCACTACCGGGACTGCCAAAAGAGCAGTACTTC | CSRALPGLPKEQYF
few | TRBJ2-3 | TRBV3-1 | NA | TGTGCCAGCAGCCTACGCCAAGCGGCTACAGATACGCAGTATTTT | CASSLRQAATDTQYF
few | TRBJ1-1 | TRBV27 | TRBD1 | TGTGCCAGCAGGGGGGACAGGGTAAACAGGGTAAACACTGAAGCTTTCTTT | CASRGDRVNRVNTEAFF
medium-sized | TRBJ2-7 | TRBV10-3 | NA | TGTGCCATCAGTGGCGGGGCAGAAACCTACGAGCAGTACTTC | CAISGGAETYEQYF
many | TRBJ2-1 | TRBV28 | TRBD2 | TGTGCCAGCAGTCCCGCACGAGGACTAGCGGGTTCCTCCTACAATGAGCAGTTCTTC | CASSPARGLAGSSYNEQFF
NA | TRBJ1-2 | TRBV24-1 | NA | TGTGCCACCAGTGATTCCGTGGGCAGCGAAGCTAACTATGGCTACACCTTC | CATSDSVGSEANYGYTF
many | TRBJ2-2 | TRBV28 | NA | TGTGCCAGCAGGACCGGGACTTCCGTGACCGGGGAGCTGTTTTTT | CASRTGTSVTGELFF
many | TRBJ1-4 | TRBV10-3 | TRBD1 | TGTGCCATCAACATAGGGACAGGGGAAGAAAAACTGTTTTTT | CAINIGTGEEKLFF
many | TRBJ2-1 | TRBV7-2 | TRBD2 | TGTGCCAGCAGCCGGACTAGCTATAGTGAGCAGTTCTTC | CASSRTSYSEQFF